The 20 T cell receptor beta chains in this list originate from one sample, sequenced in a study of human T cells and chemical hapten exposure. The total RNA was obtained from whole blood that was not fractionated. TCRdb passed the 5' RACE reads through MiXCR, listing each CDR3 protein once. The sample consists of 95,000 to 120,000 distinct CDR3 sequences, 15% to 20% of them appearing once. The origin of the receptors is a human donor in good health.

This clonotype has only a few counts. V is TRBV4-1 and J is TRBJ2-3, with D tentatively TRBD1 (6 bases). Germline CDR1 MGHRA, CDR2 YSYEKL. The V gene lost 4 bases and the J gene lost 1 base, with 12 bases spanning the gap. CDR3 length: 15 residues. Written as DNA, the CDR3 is TGCGCCAGCAGCCCTGGACAGCTAGGCACAGATACGCAGTATTTT. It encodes CASSPGQLGTDTQYF.

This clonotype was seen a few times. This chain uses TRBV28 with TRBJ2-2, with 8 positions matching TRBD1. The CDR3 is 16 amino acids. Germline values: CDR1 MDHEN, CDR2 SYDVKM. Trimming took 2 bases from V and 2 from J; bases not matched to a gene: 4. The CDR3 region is CASSLGGTGNTGELFF. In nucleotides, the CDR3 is TGTGCCAGCAGTTTAGGCGGGACAGGCAACACCGGGGAGCTGTTTTTT.

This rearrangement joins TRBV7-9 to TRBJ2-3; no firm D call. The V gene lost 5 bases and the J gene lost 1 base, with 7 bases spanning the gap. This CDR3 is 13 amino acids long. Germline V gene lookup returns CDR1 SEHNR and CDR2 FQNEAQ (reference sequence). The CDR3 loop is CASSTARTDTQYF. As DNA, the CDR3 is TGTGCCAGCAGCACAGCCCGCACAGATACGCAGTATTTT.

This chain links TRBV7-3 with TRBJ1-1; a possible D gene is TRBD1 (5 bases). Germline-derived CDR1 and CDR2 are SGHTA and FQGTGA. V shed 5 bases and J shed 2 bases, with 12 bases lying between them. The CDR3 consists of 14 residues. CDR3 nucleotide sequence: TGTGCCAGCAGCCACGGGACCGGAAACACTGAAGCTTTCTTT. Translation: CASSHGTGNTEAFF. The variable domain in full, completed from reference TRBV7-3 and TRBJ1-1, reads GAGVSQTPSNKVTEKGKYVELRCDPISGHTALYWYRQSLGQGPEFLIYFQGTGAADDSGLPNDRFFAVRPEGSVSTLKIQRTERGDSAVYLCASSHGTGNTEAFFGQGTRLTVV.

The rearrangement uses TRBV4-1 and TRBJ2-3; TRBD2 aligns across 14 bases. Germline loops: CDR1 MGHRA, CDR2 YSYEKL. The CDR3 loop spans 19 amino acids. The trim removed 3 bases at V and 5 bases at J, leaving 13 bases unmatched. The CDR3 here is CASSQGTLGTSGSLDTQYF. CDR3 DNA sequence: TGCGCCAGCAGCCAGGGAACCCTGGGGACTAGCGGGAGTCTAGATACGCAGTATTTT.

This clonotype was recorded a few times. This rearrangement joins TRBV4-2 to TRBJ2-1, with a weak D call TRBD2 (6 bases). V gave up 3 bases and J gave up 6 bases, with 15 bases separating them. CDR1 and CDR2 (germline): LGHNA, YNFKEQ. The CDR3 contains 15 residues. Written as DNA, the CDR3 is TGTGCCAGCAGCCACGGGAGAACCCGGGCCAATGAGCAGTTCTTC. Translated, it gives CASSHGRTRANEQFF.

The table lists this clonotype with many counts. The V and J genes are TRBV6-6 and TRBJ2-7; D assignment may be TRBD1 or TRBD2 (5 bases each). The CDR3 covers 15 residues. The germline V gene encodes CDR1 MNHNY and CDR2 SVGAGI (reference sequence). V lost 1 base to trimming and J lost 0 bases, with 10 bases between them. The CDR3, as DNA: TGTGCCAGCAGTTACTGGTCGGGGCTCTCCTACGAGCAGTACTTC. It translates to CASSYWSGLSYEQYF.

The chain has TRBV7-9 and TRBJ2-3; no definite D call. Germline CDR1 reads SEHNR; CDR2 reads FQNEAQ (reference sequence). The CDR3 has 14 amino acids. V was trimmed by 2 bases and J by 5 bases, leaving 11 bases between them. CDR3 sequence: CASSLIARQDTQYF. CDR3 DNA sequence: TGTGCCAGCAGCTTAATTGCCCGTCAAGATACGCAGTATTTT.

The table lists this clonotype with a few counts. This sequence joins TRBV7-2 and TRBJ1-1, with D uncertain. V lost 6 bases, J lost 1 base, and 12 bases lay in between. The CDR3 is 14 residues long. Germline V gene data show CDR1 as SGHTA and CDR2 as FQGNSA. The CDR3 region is CASRLSGRNTEAFF. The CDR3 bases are TGTGCCAGCAGATTGAGTGGCAGGAACACTGAAGCTTTCTTT.

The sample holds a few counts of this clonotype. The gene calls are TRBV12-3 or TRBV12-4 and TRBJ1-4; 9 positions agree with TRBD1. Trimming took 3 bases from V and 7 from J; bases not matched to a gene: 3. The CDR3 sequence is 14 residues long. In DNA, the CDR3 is TGTGCCAGCAGTTTCGGGACAGGGTCTGAAAAACTGTTTTTT. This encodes CASSFGTGSEKLFF.

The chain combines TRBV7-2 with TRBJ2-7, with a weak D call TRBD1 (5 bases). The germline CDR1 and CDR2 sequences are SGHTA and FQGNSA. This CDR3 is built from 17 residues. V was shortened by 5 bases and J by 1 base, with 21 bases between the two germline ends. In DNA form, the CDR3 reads TGTGCCAGCAGCCCTAGGACAACTCTAGGTCCTTCCTACGAGCAGTACTTC. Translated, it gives CASSPRTTLGPSYEQYF.

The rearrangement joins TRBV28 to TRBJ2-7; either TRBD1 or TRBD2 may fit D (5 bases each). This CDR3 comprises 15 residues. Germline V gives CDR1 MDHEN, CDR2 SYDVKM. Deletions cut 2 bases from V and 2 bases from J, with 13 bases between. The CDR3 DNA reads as TGTGCCAGCAGTTTAGCGGGTGGGGCTACCTACGAGCAGTACTTC. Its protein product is CASSLAGGATYEQYF.

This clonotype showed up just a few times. The CDR3, as DNA: TGTGCCAGCAGTTTAGGGGGTGTTAAAGCTTTCTTT. Translated: CASSLGGVKAFF. The V gene is TRBV28, the J gene TRBJ1-1; D is perhaps TRBD1 (5 bases). The CDR3 contains 12 residues. CDR1 and CDR2 (germline): MDHEN, SYDVKM. V was shortened by 2 bases and J by 9 bases, with 10 bases between the two germline ends.

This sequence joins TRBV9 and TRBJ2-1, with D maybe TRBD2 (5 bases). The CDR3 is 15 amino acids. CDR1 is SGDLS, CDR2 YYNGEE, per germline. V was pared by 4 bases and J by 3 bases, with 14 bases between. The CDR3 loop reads CASSLTSSYYNEQFF. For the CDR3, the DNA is TGTGCCAGCAGCCTAACTAGTTCCTACTACAATGAGCAGTTCTTC.

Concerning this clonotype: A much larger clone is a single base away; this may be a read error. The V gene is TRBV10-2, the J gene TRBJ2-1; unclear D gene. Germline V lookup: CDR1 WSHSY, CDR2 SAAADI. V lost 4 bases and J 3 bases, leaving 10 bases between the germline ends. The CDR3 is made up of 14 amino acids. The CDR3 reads CASSGAVNYNEQFF. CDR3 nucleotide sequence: TGCGCCAGCAGTGGGGCAGTAAACTACAATGAGCAGTTCTTC.

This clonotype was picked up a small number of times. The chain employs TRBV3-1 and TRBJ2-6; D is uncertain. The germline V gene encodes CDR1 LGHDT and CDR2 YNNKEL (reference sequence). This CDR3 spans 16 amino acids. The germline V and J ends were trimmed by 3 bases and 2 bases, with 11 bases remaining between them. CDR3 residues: CASSHLPAPGANVLTF. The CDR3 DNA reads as TGTGCCAGCAGCCACCTCCCAGCTCCTGGGGCCAACGTCCTGACTTTC.

CDR3 sequence reads: CATSDWGHTQYF. The CDR3 DNA reads TGTGCCACCAGTGATTGGGGGCATACGCAGTATTTT. The rearrangement links TRBV24-1 to TRBJ2-3; weak D call: TRBD1 (6 bases). V was clipped by 2 bases and J by 7 bases, with 6 bases between them. Germline V gene sequence: CDR1 KGHDR, CDR2 SFDVKD. The CDR3 has 12 residues.

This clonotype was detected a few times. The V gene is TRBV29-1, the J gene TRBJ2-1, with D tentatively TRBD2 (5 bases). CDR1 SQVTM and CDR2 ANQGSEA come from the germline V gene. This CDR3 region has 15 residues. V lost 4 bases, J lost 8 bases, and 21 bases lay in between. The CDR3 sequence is CSVVSRVGSLYEQFF. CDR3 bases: TGCAGCGTTGTATCTAGGGTAGGGAGTTTGTATGAGCAGTTCTTC.

The CDR3 protein is CASSLSRGSNQPQHF. CDR3 coding DNA: TGTGCCAGCAGCCTCAGTAGGGGTAGCAATCAGCCCCAGCATTTT. This sequence joins TRBV28 and TRBJ1-5, with D possibly matching TRBD1 (5 bases). CDR3 length: 15 residues. V shed 6 bases and J shed 0 bases, with 12 bases lying between them. The V gene's germline CDR1 is MDHEN and CDR2 SYDVKM.

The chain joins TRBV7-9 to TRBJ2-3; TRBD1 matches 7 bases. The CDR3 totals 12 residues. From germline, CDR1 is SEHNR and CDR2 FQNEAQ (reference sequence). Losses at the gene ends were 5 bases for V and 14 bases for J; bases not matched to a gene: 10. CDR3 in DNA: TGTGCCAGCAGCGCAAGACAGGGCCGGTCGTATTTT. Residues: CASSARQGRSYF.